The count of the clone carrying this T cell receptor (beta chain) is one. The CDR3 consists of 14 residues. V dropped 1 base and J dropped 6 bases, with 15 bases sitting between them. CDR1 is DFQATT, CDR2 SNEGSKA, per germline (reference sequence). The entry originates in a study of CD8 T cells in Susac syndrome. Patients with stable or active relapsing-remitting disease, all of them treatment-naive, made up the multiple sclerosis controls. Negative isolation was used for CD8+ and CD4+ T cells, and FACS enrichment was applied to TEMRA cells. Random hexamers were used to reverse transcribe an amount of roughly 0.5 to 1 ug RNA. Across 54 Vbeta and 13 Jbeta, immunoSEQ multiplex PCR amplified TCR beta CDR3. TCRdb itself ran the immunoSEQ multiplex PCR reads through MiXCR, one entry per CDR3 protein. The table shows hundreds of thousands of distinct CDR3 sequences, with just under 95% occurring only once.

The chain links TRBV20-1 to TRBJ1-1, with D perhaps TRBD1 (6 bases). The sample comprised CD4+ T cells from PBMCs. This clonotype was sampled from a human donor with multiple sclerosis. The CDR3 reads CSARATQGGAEAFF. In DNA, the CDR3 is TGCAGTGCTAGAGCAACACAGGGAGGTGCTGAAGCTTTCTTT.